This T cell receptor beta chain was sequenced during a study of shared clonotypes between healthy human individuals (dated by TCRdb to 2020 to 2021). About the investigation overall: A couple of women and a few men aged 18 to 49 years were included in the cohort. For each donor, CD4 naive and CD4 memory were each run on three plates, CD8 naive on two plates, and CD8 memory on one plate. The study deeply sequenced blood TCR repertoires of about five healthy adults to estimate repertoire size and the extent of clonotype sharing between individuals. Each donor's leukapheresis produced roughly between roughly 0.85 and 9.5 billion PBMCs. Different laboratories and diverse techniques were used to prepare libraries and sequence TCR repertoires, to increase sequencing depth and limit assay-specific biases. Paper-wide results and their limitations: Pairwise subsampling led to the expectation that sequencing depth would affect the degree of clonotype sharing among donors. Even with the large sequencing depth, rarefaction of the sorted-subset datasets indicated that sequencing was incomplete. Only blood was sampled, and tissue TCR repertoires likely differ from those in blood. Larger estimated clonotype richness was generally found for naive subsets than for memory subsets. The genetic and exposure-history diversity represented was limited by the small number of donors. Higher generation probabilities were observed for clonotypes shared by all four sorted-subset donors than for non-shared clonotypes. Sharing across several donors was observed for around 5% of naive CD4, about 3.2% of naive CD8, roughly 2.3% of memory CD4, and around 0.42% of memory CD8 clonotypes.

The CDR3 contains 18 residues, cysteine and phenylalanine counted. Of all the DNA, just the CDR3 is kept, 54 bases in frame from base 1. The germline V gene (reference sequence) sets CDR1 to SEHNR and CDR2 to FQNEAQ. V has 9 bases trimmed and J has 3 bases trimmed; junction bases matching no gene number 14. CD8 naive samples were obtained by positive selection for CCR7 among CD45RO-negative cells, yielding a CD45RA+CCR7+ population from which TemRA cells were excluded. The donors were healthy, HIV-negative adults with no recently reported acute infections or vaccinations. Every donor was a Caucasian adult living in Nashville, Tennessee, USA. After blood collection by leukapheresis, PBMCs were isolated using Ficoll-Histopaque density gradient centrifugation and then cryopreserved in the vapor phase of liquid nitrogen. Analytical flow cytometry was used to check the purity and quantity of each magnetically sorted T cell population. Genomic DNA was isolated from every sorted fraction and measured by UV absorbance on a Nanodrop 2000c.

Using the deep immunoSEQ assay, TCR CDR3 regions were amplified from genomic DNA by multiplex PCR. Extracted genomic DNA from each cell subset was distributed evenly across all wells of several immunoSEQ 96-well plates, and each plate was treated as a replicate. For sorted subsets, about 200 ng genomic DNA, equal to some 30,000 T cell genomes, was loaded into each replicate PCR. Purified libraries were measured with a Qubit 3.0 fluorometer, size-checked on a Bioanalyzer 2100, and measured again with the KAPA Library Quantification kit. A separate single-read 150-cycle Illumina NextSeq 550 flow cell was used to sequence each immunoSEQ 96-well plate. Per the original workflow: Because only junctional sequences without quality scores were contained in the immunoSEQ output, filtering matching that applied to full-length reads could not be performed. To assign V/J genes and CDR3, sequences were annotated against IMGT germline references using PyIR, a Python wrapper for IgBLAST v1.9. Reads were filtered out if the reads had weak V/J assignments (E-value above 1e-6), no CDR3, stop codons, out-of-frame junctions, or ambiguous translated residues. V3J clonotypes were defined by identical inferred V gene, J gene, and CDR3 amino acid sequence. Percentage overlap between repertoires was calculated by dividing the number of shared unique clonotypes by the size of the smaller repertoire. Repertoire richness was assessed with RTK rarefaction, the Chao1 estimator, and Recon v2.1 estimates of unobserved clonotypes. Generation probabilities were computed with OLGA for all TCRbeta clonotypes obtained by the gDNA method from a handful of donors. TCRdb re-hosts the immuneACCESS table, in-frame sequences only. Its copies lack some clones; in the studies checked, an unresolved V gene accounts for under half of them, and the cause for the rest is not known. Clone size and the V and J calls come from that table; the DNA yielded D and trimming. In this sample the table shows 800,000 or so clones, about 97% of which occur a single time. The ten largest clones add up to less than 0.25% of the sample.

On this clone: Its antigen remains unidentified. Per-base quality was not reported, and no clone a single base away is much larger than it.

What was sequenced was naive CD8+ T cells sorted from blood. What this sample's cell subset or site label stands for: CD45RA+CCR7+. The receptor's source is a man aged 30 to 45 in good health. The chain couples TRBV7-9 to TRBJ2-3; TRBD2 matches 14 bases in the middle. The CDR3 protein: CASRGGTSGSRETDTQYF. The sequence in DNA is TGTGCCAGTCGGGGCGGGACTAGCGGGAGTCGGGAAACAGATACGCAGTATTTT.